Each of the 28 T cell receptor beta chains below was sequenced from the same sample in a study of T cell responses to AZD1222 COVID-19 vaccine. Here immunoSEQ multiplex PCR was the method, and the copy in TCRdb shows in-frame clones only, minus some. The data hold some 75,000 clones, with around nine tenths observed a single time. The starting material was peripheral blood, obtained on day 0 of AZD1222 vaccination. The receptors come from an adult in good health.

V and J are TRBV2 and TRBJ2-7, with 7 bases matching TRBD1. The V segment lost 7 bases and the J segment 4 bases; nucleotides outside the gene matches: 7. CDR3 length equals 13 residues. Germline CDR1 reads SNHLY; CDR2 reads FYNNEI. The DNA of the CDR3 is TGTGCCAGCAACCGGGACAGAAATTACGAGCAGTACGTC. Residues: CASNRDRNYEQYV.

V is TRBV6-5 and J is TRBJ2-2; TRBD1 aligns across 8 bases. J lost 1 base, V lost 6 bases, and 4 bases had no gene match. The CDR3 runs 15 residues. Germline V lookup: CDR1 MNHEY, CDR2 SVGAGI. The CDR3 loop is CASRRDRKNTGELFF. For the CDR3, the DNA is TGTGCCAGCAGAAGGGACAGGAAGAACACCGGGGAGCTGTTTTTT.

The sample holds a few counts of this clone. The DNA for the CDR3 is TGTGCCATCAGTGACGACAGGAGTGAGCGGGAGACCCAGTACTTC. Amino acid sequence: CAISDDRSERETQYF. The J gene is TRBJ2-5, the V gene TRBV10-3; D may be TRBD1 (6 bases). Germline V CDR1 and CDR2: ENHRY, SYGVKD. V was clipped by 3 bases and J by 5 bases, with 16 bases between them. The CDR3 length is 15 residues.

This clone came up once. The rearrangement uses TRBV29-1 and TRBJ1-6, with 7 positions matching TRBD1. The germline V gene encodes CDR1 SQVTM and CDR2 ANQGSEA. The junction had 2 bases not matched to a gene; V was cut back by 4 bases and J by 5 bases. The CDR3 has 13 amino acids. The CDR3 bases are TGCAGCGTTGGACAGGGAAATAATTCACCCCTCCACTTT. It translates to CSVGQGNNSPLHF. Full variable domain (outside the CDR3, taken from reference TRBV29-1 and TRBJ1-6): SAVISQKPSRDICQRGTSLTIQCQVDSQVTMMFWYRQQPGQSLTLIATANQGSEATYESGFVIDKFPISRPNLTFSTLTVSNMSPEDSSIYLCSVGQGNNSPLHFGNGTRLTVT.

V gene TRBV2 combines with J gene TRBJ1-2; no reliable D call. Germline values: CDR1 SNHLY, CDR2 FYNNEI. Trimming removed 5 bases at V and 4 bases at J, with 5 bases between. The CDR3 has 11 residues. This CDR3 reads CASSTSYGYTF. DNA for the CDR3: TGTGCCAGCAGTACATCCTATGGCTACACCTTC.

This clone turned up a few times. The CDR3 DNA follows: TGTGCCAGCAGTGAAAGTCTTGTAGGGTCTGACACCTTC. Translating gives CASSESLVGSDTF. The V gene is TRBV2, the J gene TRBJ1-2; D unclear. Trimming cost V 2 bases and J 12 bases, with 16 bases left between them. This CDR3 has 13 amino acids. From germline, CDR1 is SNHLY and CDR2 FYNNEI.

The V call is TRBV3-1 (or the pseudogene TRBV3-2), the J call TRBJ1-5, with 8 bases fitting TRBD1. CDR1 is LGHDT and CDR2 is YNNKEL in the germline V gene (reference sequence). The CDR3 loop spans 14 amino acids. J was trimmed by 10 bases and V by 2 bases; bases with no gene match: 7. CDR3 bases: TGTGCCAGCAGCCAATGGCAGGGGGCCGTACCCCAGCATTTT. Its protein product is CASSQWQGAVPQHF.

The CDR3, as DNA: TGTGCCAGTAGTACAGTAGCGGGAGGGGGTAATGAGCAGTTCTTC. Its protein product is CASSTVAGGGNEQFF. The chain links TRBV19 to TRBJ2-1; 11 bases map to TRBD2. V gave up 4 bases and J gave up 7 bases; unmatched junction bases: 6. CDR1 and CDR2 from the germline V gene are LNHDA and SQIVND (reference sequence). The length of the CDR3 is 15 residues.

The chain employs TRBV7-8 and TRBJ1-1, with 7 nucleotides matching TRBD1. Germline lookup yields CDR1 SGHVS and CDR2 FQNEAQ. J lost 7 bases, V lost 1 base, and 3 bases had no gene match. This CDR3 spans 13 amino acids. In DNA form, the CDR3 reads TGTGCCAGCAGCTTAGTACAGGGGTTTGAAGCTTTCTTT. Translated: CASSLVQGFEAFF.

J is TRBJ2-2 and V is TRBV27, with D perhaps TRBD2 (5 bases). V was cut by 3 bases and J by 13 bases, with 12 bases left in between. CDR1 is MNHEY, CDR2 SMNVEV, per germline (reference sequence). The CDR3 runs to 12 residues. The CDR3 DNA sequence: TGTGCCAGCAGTTTTGGGTCAGGAGGGCTGTTTTTT. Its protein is CASSFGSGGLFF.

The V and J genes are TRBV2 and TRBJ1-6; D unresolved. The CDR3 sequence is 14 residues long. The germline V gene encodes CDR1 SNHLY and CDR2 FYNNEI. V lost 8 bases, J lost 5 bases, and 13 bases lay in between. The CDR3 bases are TGTGCCAGCGTGACGGTTTCGCATAATTCACCCCTCCACTTT. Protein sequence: CASVTVSHNSPLHF.

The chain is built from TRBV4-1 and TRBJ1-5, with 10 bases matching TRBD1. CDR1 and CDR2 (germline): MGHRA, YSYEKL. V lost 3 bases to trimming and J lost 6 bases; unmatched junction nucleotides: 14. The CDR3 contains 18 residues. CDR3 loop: CASSQTGGAGRVSQPQHF. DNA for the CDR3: TGCGCCAGCAGCCAGACAGGGGGCGCGGGTAGAGTAAGTCAGCCCCAGCATTTT.

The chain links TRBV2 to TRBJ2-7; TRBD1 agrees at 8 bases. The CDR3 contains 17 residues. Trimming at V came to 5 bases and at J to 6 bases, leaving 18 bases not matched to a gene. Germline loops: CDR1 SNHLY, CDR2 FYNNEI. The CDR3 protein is CASSPLPATGVEVEQYV. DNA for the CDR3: TGTGCCAGCAGTCCCCTTCCGGCGACAGGGGTTGAGGTCGAGCAGTACGTC.

DNA for the CDR3: TGTGCCAGCAGTTTGTATCAGGGGAGCGCTGAAGCTTTCTTT. Its translation is CASSLYQGSAEAFF. This rearrangement joins TRBV27 to TRBJ1-1; a possible D gene is TRBD1 (6 bases). This CDR3 is built from 14 residues. The V end lost 3 bases, the J end lost 6 bases, and 14 bases lay between the germline ends. Germline assignment: CDR1 MNHEY and CDR2 SMNVEV (reference sequence).

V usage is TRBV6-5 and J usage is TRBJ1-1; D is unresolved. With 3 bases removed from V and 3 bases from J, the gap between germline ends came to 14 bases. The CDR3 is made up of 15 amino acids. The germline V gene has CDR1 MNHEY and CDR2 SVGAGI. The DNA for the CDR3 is TGTGCCAGCAGTTATCCCCACCTAAGTGACACTGAAGCTTTCTTT. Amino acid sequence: CASSYPHLSDTEAFF.

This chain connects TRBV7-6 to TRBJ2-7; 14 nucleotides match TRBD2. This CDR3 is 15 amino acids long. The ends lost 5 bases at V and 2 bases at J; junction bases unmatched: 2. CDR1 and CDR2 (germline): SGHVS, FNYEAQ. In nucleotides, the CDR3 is TGTGCCAGCAGCCGGGGACTAGCGGGGGCCTACGAGCAGTACTTC. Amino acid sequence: CASSRGLAGAYEQYF. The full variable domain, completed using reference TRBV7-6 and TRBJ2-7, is GAGVSQSPRYKVTKRGQDVALRCDPISGHVSLYWYRQALGQGPEFLTYFNYEAQQDKSGLPNDRFSAERPEGSISTLTIQRTEQRDSAMYRCASSRGLAGAYEQYFGPGTRLTVT.

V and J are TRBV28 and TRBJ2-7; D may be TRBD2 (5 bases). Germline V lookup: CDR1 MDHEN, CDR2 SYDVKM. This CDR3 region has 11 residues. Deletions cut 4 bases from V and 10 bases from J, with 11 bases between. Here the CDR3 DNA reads TGTGCCAGCAGTTCCCTGGGAGAACAGTACGTC. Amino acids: CASSSLGEQYV.

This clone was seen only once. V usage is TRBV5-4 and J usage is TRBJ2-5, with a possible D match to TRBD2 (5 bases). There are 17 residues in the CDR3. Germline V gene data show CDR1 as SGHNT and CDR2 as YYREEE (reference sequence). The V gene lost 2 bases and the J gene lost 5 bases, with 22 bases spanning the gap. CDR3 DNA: TGTGCCAGCAGCTTCGGGGAGCCAGGTAAGACCGCGGAGACCCAGTACTTC. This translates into CASSFGEPGKTAETQYF.

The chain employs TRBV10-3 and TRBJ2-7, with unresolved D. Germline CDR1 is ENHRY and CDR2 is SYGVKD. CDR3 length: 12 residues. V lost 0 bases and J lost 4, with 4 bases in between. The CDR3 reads CAISESSYEQYF. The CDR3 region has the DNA TGTGCCATCAGTGAGTCCAGTTACGAGCAGTACTTC.

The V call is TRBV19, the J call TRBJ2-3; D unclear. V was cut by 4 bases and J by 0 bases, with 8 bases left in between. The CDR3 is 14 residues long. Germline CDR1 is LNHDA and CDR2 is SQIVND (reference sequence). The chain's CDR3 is CASSTSVSTDTQYF. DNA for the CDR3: TGTGCCAGTAGTACCAGCGTTAGCACAGATACGCAGTATTTT.

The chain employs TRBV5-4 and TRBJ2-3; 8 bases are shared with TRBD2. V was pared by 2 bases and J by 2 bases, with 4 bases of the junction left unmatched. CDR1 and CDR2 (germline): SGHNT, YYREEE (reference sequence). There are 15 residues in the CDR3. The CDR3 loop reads CASSLGGGNTDTQYF. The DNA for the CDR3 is TGTGCCAGCAGCTTAGGCGGGGGGAACACAGATACGCAGTATTTT.

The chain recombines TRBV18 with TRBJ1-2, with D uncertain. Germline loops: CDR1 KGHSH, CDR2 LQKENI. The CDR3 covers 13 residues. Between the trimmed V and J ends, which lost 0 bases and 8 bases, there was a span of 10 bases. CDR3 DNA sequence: TGTGCCAGCTCACCACCTGTCGGAGGAGGCTACACCTTC. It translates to CASSPPVGGGYTF.

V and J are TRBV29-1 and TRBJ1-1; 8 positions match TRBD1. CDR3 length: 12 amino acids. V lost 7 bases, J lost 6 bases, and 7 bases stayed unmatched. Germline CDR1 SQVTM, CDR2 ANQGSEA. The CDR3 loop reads CSAVWDRPEAFF. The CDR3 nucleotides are TGCAGCGCAGTGTGGGACAGGCCTGAAGCTTTCTTT.

The CDR3 nucleotides are TGTGCCAGCAGCCCAGGGACTAGCCGGCAGACCCAGTACTTC. Its translation: CASSPGTSRQTQYF. This chain uses TRBV7-8 with TRBJ2-5; 9 nucleotides line up with TRBD2. Germline V gene sequence: CDR1 SGHVS, CDR2 FQNEAQ. Losses at the gene ends were 5 bases for V and 6 bases for J; bases not matched to a gene: 7. CDR3 length: 14 residues.

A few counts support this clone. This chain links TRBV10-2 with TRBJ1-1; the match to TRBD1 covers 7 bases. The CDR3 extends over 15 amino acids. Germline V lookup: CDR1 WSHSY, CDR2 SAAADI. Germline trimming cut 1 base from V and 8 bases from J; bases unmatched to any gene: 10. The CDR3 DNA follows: TGCGCCAGCAGTGAGTTCGACAGGGCCCAGGACGAAGCTTTCTTT. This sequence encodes CASSEFDRAQDEAFF.

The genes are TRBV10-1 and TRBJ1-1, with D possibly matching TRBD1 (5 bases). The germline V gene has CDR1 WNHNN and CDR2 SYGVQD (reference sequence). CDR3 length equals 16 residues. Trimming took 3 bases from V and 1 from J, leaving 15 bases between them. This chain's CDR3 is CASSDLQGVWNTEAFF. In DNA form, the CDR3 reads TGCGCCAGCAGTGATCTTCAGGGTGTTTGGAACACTGAAGCTTTCTTT.

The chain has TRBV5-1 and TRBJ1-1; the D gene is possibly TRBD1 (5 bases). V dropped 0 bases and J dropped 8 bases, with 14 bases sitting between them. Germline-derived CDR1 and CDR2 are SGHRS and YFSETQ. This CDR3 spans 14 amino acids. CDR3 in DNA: TGCGCCAGCAGCTTGGGTGCGGGGGAACAGGAAGCTTTCTTT. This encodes CASSLGAGEQEAFF.

For the CDR3, the DNA is TGTGCCAGCTGGGGGGCTAGCGGGAACTACGAGCAGTACTTC. Residues: CASWGASGNYEQYF. This chain connects TRBV28 to TRBJ2-7; TRBD2 matches at 9 bases. After removal of 8 bases from V and 3 bases from J, the junction contained 8 bases not matched to a gene. The germline V gene has CDR1 MDHEN and CDR2 SYDVKM. The CDR3 spans 14 residues.